A single sample is the source of the 20 T cell receptor beta chains below, sequenced in a study of T-cell reconstitution after alpha-beta-depleted transplantation in children (TCRdb year 2016). The intended sense of this specimen's treatment or condition label: allogeneic hematopoietic cell transplantation with graft depleted of TCRalphabeta T cells and CD19 B cells. Library prep was done by PCR. Sequencing was performed on an Illumina HiSeq 2500. TCR library preparation used molecular barcoding, with unique molecular identifiers applied to normalize quantification of the TCRbeta repertoire. TCRdb ran its own pipeline on the public reads, namely fastp trimming at Q25 and MiXCR clone calling, and kept in-frame beta chains. Entries are consolidated by CDR3 protein sequence, retaining the most common genes and DNA. The sample table shows about 980,000 distinct CDR3 sequences, and about 29% are seen once. More than 25% of the sample goes to the ten largest clones.

Here the sequenced sample was PBMCs, mostly from graft donor cells, taken 360 days after TCRalphabeta/CD19-depleted stem cell transplant. These receptors all come from a boy under three years old who had a stem cell transplant for SCID, so the T cells may come from the graft donor.

This clonotype was recorded a few times. This chain's CDR3 is CASSGFFYEQYF. CDR3 DNA: TGTGCCAGCAGCGGTTTCTTCTACGAGCAGTACTTC. The chain has TRBV11-2 and TRBJ2-7; D unresolved. Germline CDR1 is SGHAT and CDR2 is FQNNGV. Trimming took off 5 bases at V and 3 bases at J, with 8 bases between the two ends. The CDR3 runs 12 residues.

This clonotype was seen ten or more times. V and J are TRBV9 and TRBJ2-3; D perhaps matches TRBD2 (5 bases). V shed 4 bases and J shed 6 bases, with 24 bases lying between them. Germline CDR1 SGDLS, CDR2 YYNGEE. The CDR3 is 17 residues long. CDR3 sequence reads: CASSSSYRYSGSDTQYF. The CDR3 nucleotides are TGTGCCAGCAGCTCATCCTATCGATACTCGGGGAGCGATACGCAGTATTTT. Based on the CDR3 plus reference TRBV9 and TRBJ2-3, the full variable domain is DSGVTQTPKHLITATGQRVTLRCSPRSGDLSVYWYQQSLDQGLQFLIQYYNGEERAKGNILERFSAQQFPDLHSELNLSSLELGDSALYFCASSSSYRYSGSDTQYFGPGTRLTVL.

The chain has TRBV12-3 or TRBV12-4 and TRBJ2-7; D not certain. This CDR3 region has 13 residues. Trimming pared 6 bases from V and 1 base from J, leaving 10 bases between. CDR3 DNA: TGTGCCAGCAGGGGGTCCGGGTCCTACGAGCAGTACTTC. Its protein product is CASRGSGSYEQYF.

V usage is TRBV18 and J usage is TRBJ1-1; 9 nucleotides line up with TRBD1. The CDR3 consists of 17 residues. Germline-derived CDR1 and CDR2 are KGHSH and LQKENI. V was clipped by 3 bases and J by 4 bases; unmatched bases: 12. The CDR3 DNA sequence: TGTGCCAGCTCACCGTACCCTAACCGGGACAGGGCCACTGAAGCTTTCTTT. Its protein is CASSPYPNRDRATEAFF.

The CDR3 DNA reads as TGTGCCACCCGACGGAGGGGGCTGAAAAATTCACCCCTCCACTTT. Residues: CATRRRGLKNSPLHF. The chain uses TRBV2 and TRBJ1-6; 7 nucleotides align to TRBD1. The CDR3 runs to 15 residues. Germline loops: CDR1 SNHLY, CDR2 FYNNEI. Losses at the gene ends were 10 bases for V and 7 bases for J; bases not matched to a gene: 13.

In nucleotides, the CDR3 is TGTGCCAGCAGCTTCAGGGGACCCAACCAAAACTACGAGCAGTACTTC. It yields the protein CASSFRGPNQNYEQYF. This sequence joins TRBV7-9 and TRBJ2-7; TRBD1 is a possible D gene (6 bases). Germline V lookup: CDR1 SEHNR, CDR2 FQNEAQ (reference sequence). The CDR3 totals 16 residues. V lost 3 bases and J lost 3, with 18 bases in between.

This chain uses TRBV5-1 with TRBJ1-2; no clear D gene. The germline CDR1 and CDR2 sequences are SGHRS and YFSETQ. CDR3 size: 13 residues. Trimming removed 5 bases from V and 4 bases from J, with 12 bases in between. CDR3 DNA: TGCGCCAGCAGACCGGACGGTAGCTATGGCTACACCTTC. Translation gives CASRPDGSYGYTF. The full variable domain, completed using reference TRBV5-1 and TRBJ1-2, is KAGVTQTPRYLIKTRGQQVTLSCSPISGHRSVSWYQQTPGQGLQFLFEYFSETQRNKGNFPGRFSGRQFSNSRSEMNVSTLELGDSALYLCASRPDGSYGYTFGSGTRLTVV.

This chain uses TRBV6-5 with TRBJ1-1; D not resolved. Germline CDR1 reads MNHEY; CDR2 reads SVGAGI. With 1 base removed from V and 1 base from J, the gap between germline ends came to 10 bases. This CDR3 has 15 amino acids. CDR3 sequence reads: CASSYLVPGNTEAFF. As DNA, the CDR3 is TGTGCCAGCAGTTACTTGGTCCCGGGGAACACTGAAGCTTTCTTT.

This clonotype was observed at least ten times. The genes are TRBV7-9 and TRBJ1-5, with D possibly matching TRBD1 (5 bases). The V end was cut by 3 bases, the J end by 5 bases, with 8 bases between. The CDR3 totals 13 residues. Per germline, CDR1 SEHNR and CDR2 FQNEAQ (reference sequence). The CDR3 loop reads CASSFQGDQPQHF. The CDR3 nucleotides are TGTGCCAGCAGCTTCCAGGGCGATCAGCCCCAGCATTTT.

The chain uses TRBV11-2 and TRBJ2-3; 7 bases are shared with TRBD1. The CDR3 loop spans 16 amino acids. Germline V gene lookup returns CDR1 SGHAT and CDR2 FQNNGV. V shed 5 bases, J shed 2 bases, and the junction held 10 bases outside the gene matches. The CDR3 DNA follows: TGTGCCAGCAGCCTATCGGACAGGTTGTCCACAGATACGCAGTATTTT. Protein sequence: CASSLSDRLSTDTQYF.

The V and J genes are TRBV12-3 or TRBV12-4 and TRBJ2-1, with TRBD1 matching 7 bases. The CDR3 is 14 residues long. Unmatched junction bases numbered 10, after V lost 6 bases and J lost 8 bases. The CDR3 bases are TGTGCCAGCAGCTTCCGGACAGGTGATTATGAGCAGTTCTTC. Its protein product is CASSFRTGDYEQFF.

In this sample, this clonotype turned up a few times. The V and J genes are TRBV12-3 or TRBV12-4 and TRBJ1-4; D may be TRBD1 (5 bases). Trimming took 3 bases from V and 4 from J, leaving 18 bases between them. This CDR3 is 17 amino acids long. Written as DNA, the CDR3 is TGTGCCAGCAGTTTTTCTGAGGGACGGACTTTTAATGAAAAACTGTTTTTT. Translated, it gives CASSFSEGRTFNEKLFF.

The chain couples TRBV2 to TRBJ2-5; 10 bases agree with TRBD1. With 5 bases clipped from V and 8 bases from J, the junction kept 5 bases outside the gene matches. The CDR3 is 13 residues long. The V gene's germline CDR1 is SNHLY and CDR2 FYNNEI. In DNA form, the CDR3 reads TGTGCCAGCAGTTGGACAGGGGGGGCCACCCAGTACTTC. Its protein product is CASSWTGGATQYF.

This clonotype was recorded a few times. This chain joins TRBV15 and TRBJ2-1; 10 bases are a match to TRBD1. The CDR3 extends over 14 amino acids. Per the germline V gene, CDR1 is LNHNV and CDR2 is YYDKDF (reference sequence). The V gene end was trimmed by 3 bases and the J gene end by 9 bases; junction bases not matched to a gene: 5. CDR3 bases: TGTGCCACCAGCAGGGACAGGGGGGGGAGTGAGCAGTTCTTC. Translating gives CATSRDRGGSEQFF.

This clonotype was seen a few times. The J gene is TRBJ2-1, the V gene TRBV29-1; TRBD2 matches at 7 bases. This CDR3 spans 12 amino acids. V dropped 7 bases and J dropped 6; count of bases not matched to a gene: 6. Per the germline V gene, CDR1 is SQVTM and CDR2 is ANQGSEA. For the CDR3, the DNA is TGCAGCGGGAGCGGGGATGGCAATGAGCAGTTCTTC. It encodes CSGSGDGNEQFF.

This clonotype was counted a few times. This chain joins TRBV20-1 and TRBJ1-2; no firm D call. V was trimmed by 3 bases and J by 8 bases, leaving 13 bases between them. The CDR3 has 12 amino acids. Germline CDR1 reads DFQATT; CDR2 reads SNEGSKA (reference sequence). CDR3 in DNA: TGCAGTGCTAGCCGTGAGCTCGGGGGCTACACCTTC. Its protein product is CSASRELGGYTF.

The gene calls are TRBV20-1 and TRBJ2-3; either TRBD1 or TRBD2 may fit D (5 bases each). This CDR3 is built from 15 residues. Per germline, CDR1 DFQATT and CDR2 SNEGSKA (reference sequence). The V end lost 5 bases, the J end lost 4 bases, and 19 bases lay between the germline ends. The CDR3 DNA is TGCAGTGCTGGTTGGGACCCGACCGTCCCAGATACGCAGTATTTT. It yields the protein CSAGWDPTVPDTQYF.

V usage is TRBV2 and J usage is TRBJ2-7; D unresolved. The CDR3 is 13 residues long. Germline V lookup: CDR1 SNHLY, CDR2 FYNNEI. Trimming removed 2 bases at V and 6 bases at J, with 11 bases between. This CDR3 reads CASSEPPWREQYF. In DNA form, the CDR3 reads TGTGCCAGCAGTGAACCGCCGTGGCGCGAGCAGTACTTC.

The chain is built from TRBV6-5 and TRBJ1-1; unclear D gene. V gave up 0 bases and J gave up 4 bases, with 6 bases separating them. Germline V gene data show CDR1 as MNHEY and CDR2 as SVGAGI. The CDR3 loop spans 13 amino acids. The CDR3 spells CASSYSMGTEAFF. The CDR3 nucleotides are TGTGCCAGCAGTTACTCGATGGGCACTGAAGCTTTCTTT.

The rearrangement uses TRBV28 and TRBJ2-2; no clear D gene. CDR3 length equals 13 residues. Trimming cost V 5 bases and J 6 bases, with 10 bases left between them. Per germline, CDR1 MDHEN and CDR2 SYDVKM. CDR3 loop: CASSREQSGELFF. CDR3 nucleotides: TGTGCCAGCAGTCGAGAACAATCCGGGGAGCTGTTTTTT.